Listed below are T cell receptor beta chains from one sample, sequenced in a study of T cell changes during pregnancy in multiple sclerosis. Using immunoSEQ multiplex PCR, the repertoire was profiled, and TCRdb retains in-frame clones only, with some absent. The table shows under 55,000 clones, with around 90% occurring only once. The input for sequencing was CD4+ T cells from peripheral blood mononuclear cells, taken after pregnancy. The receptors derive from a female donor in good health, enrolled as a control in a pregnancy study. Both conserved end residues are part of each CDR3. D genes are given only for firm matches. The listing skips clone size in some rows; elsewhere it reads once, few, many or a size class.

CDR3 | DNA | J | D | size | V
CASSPPRDPYEQYF | TGTGCCAGCAGTCCCCCCCGCGATCCCTACGAGCAGTACTTC | TRBJ2-7 | NA | once | TRBV28
CASSWRTGGIADTQYF | TGCGCCAGCAGCTGGCGGACAGGGGGCATTGCAGATACGCAGTATTTT | TRBJ2-3 | TRBD1 | NA | TRBV5-1
CASSLRDSYEQYF | TGTGCCAGCAGCCTCAGGGATTCCTACGAGCAGTACTTC | TRBJ2-7 | NA | NA | TRBV11-2
CAISEGLAGYEQYF | TGTGCCATCAGTGAGGGCCTAGCGGGGTACGAGCAGTACTTC | TRBJ2-7 | TRBD2 | NA | TRBV10-3
CSVVWGRSSSYEQYF | TGCAGCGTTGTATGGGGGAGGTCCTCCTCCTACGAGCAGTACTTC | TRBJ2-7 | NA | few | TRBV29-1
CASSYQGKTEAFF | TGTGCCAGCAGCTATCAGGGGAAAACTGAAGCTTTCTTT | TRBJ1-1 | NA | NA | TRBV7-9
CASSLRRTSGRYEQYF | TGCGCCAGCAGTTTACGACGGACTAGCGGCCGCTACGAGCAGTACTTC | TRBJ2-7 | TRBD2 | NA | TRBV27
CASSPRLVHEQFF | TGCGCCAGCAGCCCTCGACTAGTGCATGAGCAGTTCTTC | TRBJ2-1 | NA | NA | TRBV4-1
CATRETTTDTQYF | TGTGCCACCCGGGAGACTACCACAGATACGCAGTATTTT | TRBJ2-3 | NA | NA | TRBV7-2
CASSWGGGISYEQYF | TGTGCCAGCAGTTGGGGAGGGGGGATATCCTACGAGCAGTACTTC | TRBJ2-7 | NA | NA | TRBV27
CASSVDSGTPSHEQYF | TGTGCCAGCAGTGTAGATTCCGGGACACCAAGCCACGAGCAGTACTTC | TRBJ2-7 | NA | NA | TRBV6-1
CASSRSQRGTEAFF | TGTGCCAGCAGCCGTTCTCAGCGGGGGACTGAAGCTTTCTTT | TRBJ1-1 | NA | once | TRBV7-3
CASSLGEGGYGYTF | TGCGCCAGCAGCTTGGGAGAAGGCGGCTATGGCTACACCTTC | TRBJ1-2 | NA | NA | TRBV5-1
CASRDRPYEQYF | TGTGCCAGCAGGGACAGGCCCTACGAGCAGTACTTC | TRBJ2-7 | TRBD1 | NA | TRBV2
CASRGASGQETQYF | TGTGCCAGCCGCGGGGCCTCCGGCCAAGAGACCCAGTACTTC | TRBJ2-5 | NA | NA | TRBV19
CATLAGGPVDEQFF | TGTGCCACTCTAGCGGGAGGGCCCGTGGATGAGCAGTTCTTC | TRBJ2-1 | TRBD2 | NA | TRBV19
CASSPTRGGEAFF | TGTGCCAGCTCGCCTACCCGAGGCGGAGAAGCTTTCTTT | TRBJ1-1 | NA | NA | TRBV18
CASSQDGQGVVTQYF | TGTGCCAGCAGCCAAGATGGGCAGGGGGTGGTGACCCAGTACTTC | TRBJ2-5 | TRBD1 | once | TRBV4-2
CASSFHGGTEAFF | TGTGCCAGCAGCTTCCACGGGGGCACTGAAGCTTTCTTT | TRBJ1-1 | NA | NA | TRBV9
CAWTGTVYGYTF | TGTGCCTGGACCGGGACAGTCTATGGCTACACCTTC | TRBJ1-2 | TRBD1 | NA | TRBV30
CASSVSNTGTGNTIYF | TGTGCCAGCAGCGTATCCAACACCGGGACTGGAAACACCATATATTTT | TRBJ1-3 | NA | NA | TRBV9
CASLPGAGGGEQYF | TGCGCCAGCCTCCCCGGGGCGGGAGGAGGGGAGCAGTACTTC | TRBJ2-7 | TRBD2 | NA | TRBV5-1
CASSSGRALRSRNEQFF | TGCGCCAGCAGTAGCGGGAGGGCCCTAAGGAGTAGAAATGAGCAGTTCTTC | TRBJ2-1 | TRBD2 | NA | TRBV5-1
CASSPPGTGYEKLFF | TGTGCCAGTAGTCCTCCGGGGACAGGGTATGAAAAACTGTTTTTT | TRBJ1-4 | TRBD1 | NA | TRBV19
CASSVDRGYEQYF | TGTGCCAGCAGTGTGGACAGGGGTTACGAGCAGTACTTC | TRBJ2-7 | TRBD1 | NA | TRBV6-4
CASRQGAGNQPQHF | TGTGCCAGCAGACAGGGGGCTGGCAATCAGCCCCAGCATTTT | TRBJ1-5 | TRBD1 | NA | TRBV6-1
CASSPPDRVLGDTQYF | TGTGCCAGCAGCCCACCCGACAGGGTTCTCGGAGATACGCAGTATTTT | TRBJ2-3 | TRBD1 | NA | TRBV27
CATSRPGTGAWGNYGYTF | TGTGCCACCAGCAGACCCGGTACAGGGGCCTGGGGGAACTATGGCTACACCTTC | TRBJ1-2 | TRBD1 | NA | TRBV15
CASSQDRASGSDTQYF | TGTGCCAGCAGCCAAGATAGGGCTAGCGGGAGCGATACGCAGTATTTT | TRBJ2-3 | TRBD2 | NA | TRBV4-2
CASSPFPLSSYNEQFF | TGTGCCAGTAGTCCCTTCCCATTGAGCTCCTACAATGAGCAGTTCTTC | TRBJ2-1 | NA | NA | TRBV19
CASSRKGGFSNTEAFF | TGTGCCAGTAGCCGAAAGGGGGGGTTTTCGAACACTGAAGCTTTCTTT | TRBJ1-1 | NA | NA | TRBV19
CASSVASPNVEQYF | TGTGCCAGCTCAGTCGCTAGCCCTAATGTTGAGCAGTACTTC | TRBJ2-7 | NA | NA | TRBV18
CASREALGTPKGPLHF | TGTGCCAGTAGGGAGGCCCTAGGGACACCTAAAGGGCCCCTCCACTTT | TRBJ1-6 | NA | once | TRBV19
CASSSGGTNEKLFF | TGTGCCAGCAGTTCGGGGGGAACTAATGAAAAACTGTTTTTT | TRBJ1-4 | NA | once | TRBV28
CASSLEGTALGGYTF | TGTGCCAGCAGCTTAGAAGGGACAGCCCTCGGGGGCTACACCTTC | TRBJ1-2 | TRBD1 | few | TRBV11-2
CASSLTGDTQYF | TGTGCCAGCAGTCTGACTGGGGATACGCAGTATTTT | TRBJ2-3 | NA | NA | TRBV6-5
CASSERDRPYEQYF | TGTGCCAGCAGTGAAAGGGACAGGCCCTACGAGCAGTACTTC | TRBJ2-7 | TRBD1 | NA | TRBV2
CASSLPPSGRAGNEQFF | TGTGCCAGCAGCTTACCCCCTAGCGGGAGGGCGGGGAATGAGCAGTTCTTC | TRBJ2-1 | TRBD2 | NA | TRBV7-9
CASSGGVNTGELFF | TGCGCCAGCAGCGGGGGGGTGAACACCGGGGAGCTGTTTTTT | TRBJ2-2 | TRBD2 | NA | TRBV5-1
CASSLGLLTGELFF | TGTGCCAGCAGCTTAGGTCTACTCACCGGGGAGCTGTTTTTT | TRBJ2-2 | NA | few | TRBV7-9
CASSLKASPSYNEQFF | TGTGCTAGCAGCTTAAAAGCGTCCCCCTCCTACAATGAGCAGTTCTTC | TRBJ2-1 | NA | NA | TRBV7-7
CASSPGQGGPYEQYF | TGTGCCAGCTCACCAGGACAGGGAGGCCCCTACGAGCAGTACTTC | TRBJ2-7 | TRBD1 | once | TRBV18
CASSPLLVDRGYLLENEKLFF | TGTGCCAGCTCACCACTTCTCGTCGACAGGGGGTATCTCTTAGAAAATGAAAAACTGTTTTTT | TRBJ1-4 | TRBD1 | NA | TRBV18
CASSSNRDLEYF | TGTGCCAGCAGTTCGAACCGGGACTTGGAGTACTTC | TRBJ2-7 | NA | NA | TRBV6-5
CASSSPRDYTF | TGTGCCAGCAGTTCGCCTAGAGACTACACCTTC | TRBJ1-2 | NA | NA | TRBV28
CASRPGTGGNQPQHF | TGTGCCAGTAGACCGGGGACAGGGGGCAATCAGCCCCAGCATTTT | TRBJ1-5 | TRBD1 | NA | TRBV19
CASSPSGTYTDTQYF | TGTGCCAGCAGCCCCAGCGGGACCTACACAGATACGCAGTATTTT | TRBJ2-3 | TRBD2 | NA | TRBV13
CASSPRGGSTEAFF | TGTGCCAGCAGCCCTCGCGGCGGAAGCACTGAAGCTTTCTTT | TRBJ1-1 | NA | NA | TRBV25-1
CASSINLDWTNTGELFF | TGTGCCAGTAGTATAAATCTCGACTGGACGAACACCGGGGAGCTGTTTTTT | TRBJ2-2 | NA | NA | TRBV19
CASRLDRGTFGELFF | TGTGCCAGTAGATTGGACAGGGGGACTTTCGGGGAGCTGTTTTTT | TRBJ2-2 | TRBD1 | NA | TRBV19